This T cell receptor (beta chain) originates from a study of T cell repertoires in cytomegalovirus infection. On the study more broadly: Used in the study were CMV epitopes, some recently identified and HLA-C-restricted, others well-studied and HLA-B-restricted. Both a matching HLA type and CMV infection were indicated by public TCR beta signatures. Study-level results: Using cumulative public TCR beta family frequency, the authors identified those who carried CMV together with the relevant HLA. What dominated the ex vivo response were HLA-C-restricted CMV-specific TCR beta clonotypes.

One entry per CDR3 protein, called by TCRdb with MiXCR from the reads. The sample holds about 470,000 distinct CDR3 sequences, approximately 42% seen once. The CDR3 is made up of 15 amino acids. Germline V gene data show CDR1 as SGHVT and CDR2 as SQSDAQ. Trimming took off 6 bases at V and 7 bases at J, with 19 bases between the two ends. Worth noting for this clonotype: The antigen remains undetermined.

This sample comprised cultured PBMCs, obtained from culture after CMV antigen stimulation. This chain links TRBV7-4 with TRBJ1-5; D remains ambiguous. The receptor comes from a human donor in good health (CMV status not recorded). Some clones in this sample may be carry-over from other donors' samples. CDR3 coding DNA: TGTGCCAGCAGTTCTTTTTCCAACCCCGTACAGCCCCAGCATTTT. Translated, it gives CASSSFSNPVQPQHF. Combining the CDR3 with reference TRBV7-4 and TRBJ1-5 gives the whole variable domain GAGVSQSPRYKVAKRGRDVALRCDSISGHVTLYWYRQTLGQGSEVLTYSQSDAQRDKSGRPSGRFSAERPERSVSTLKIQRTEQGDSAVYLCASSSFSNPVQPQHFGDGTRLSIL.